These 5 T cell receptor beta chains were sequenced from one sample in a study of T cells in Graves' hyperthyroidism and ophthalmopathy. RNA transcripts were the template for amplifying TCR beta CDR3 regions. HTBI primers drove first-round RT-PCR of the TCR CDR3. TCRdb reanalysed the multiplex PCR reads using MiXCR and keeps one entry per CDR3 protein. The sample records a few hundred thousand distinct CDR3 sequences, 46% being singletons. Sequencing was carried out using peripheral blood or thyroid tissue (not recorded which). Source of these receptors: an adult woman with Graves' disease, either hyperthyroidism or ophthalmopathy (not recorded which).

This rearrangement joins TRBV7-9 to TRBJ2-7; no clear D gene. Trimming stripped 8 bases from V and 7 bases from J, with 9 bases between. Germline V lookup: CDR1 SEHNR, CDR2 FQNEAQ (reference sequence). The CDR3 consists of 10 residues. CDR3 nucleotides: TGTGCCAGCGACCCTGGGGAGCAGTACTTC. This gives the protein CASDPGEQYF.

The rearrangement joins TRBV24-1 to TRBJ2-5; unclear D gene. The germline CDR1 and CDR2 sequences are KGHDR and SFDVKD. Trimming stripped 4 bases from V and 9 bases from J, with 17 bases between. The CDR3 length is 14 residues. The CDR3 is CATSDLRSNQPQYF. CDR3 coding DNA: TGTGCCACCAGTGACCTAAGAAGCAATCAGCCCCAGTACTTC.

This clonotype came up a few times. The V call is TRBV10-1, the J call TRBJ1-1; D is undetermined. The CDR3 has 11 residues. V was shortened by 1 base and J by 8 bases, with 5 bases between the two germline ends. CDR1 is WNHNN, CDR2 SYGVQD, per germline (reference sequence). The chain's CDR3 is CASSEFSEAFF. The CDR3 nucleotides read TGCGCCAGCAGTGAGTTTTCCGAAGCTTTCTTT.

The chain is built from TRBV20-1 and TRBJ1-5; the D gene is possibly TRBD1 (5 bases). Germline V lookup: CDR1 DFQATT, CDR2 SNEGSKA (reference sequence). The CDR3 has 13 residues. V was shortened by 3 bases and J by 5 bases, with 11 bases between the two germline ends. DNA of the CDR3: TGCAGTGCTAGGATGGGCAGGGATCAGCCCCAGCATTTT. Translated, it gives CSARMGRDQPQHF.

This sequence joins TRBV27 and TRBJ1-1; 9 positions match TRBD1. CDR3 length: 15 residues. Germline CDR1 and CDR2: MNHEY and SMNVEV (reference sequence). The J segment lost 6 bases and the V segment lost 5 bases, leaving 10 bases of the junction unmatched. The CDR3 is CASSGTGTVWAEAFF. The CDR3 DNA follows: TGTGCCAGCAGTGGGACAGGGACCGTTTGGGCTGAAGCTTTCTTT.